This T cell receptor beta chain was recorded in a study of cytomegalovirus exposure and HLA in healthy donors. Turning to this clone: Its matching antigen is unknown.

Both 60 Vbeta primers and 13 Jbeta primers went into the PCR. Under the authors' procedure: A follow-up analysis tallied tens of millions of unique TCR beta chains, about 10 million shared. Assay: immunoSEQ multiplex PCR; the TCRdb copy retains only in-frame clones and omits some. V, J and clone size are taken as reported in that table, and D and trimming were inferred from the DNA itself. The repertoire table contains 49,000 or so clones. Study-level points and caveats: There were some V segments, including TRBV6-2 and TRBV6-3, excluded as indistinguishable.

Donors showed nominal health when sampled, although they likely had unrecorded immune exposures. The V and J ends lost 3 bases and 5 bases, in that order; junction bases with no gene match: 1. The CDR3 totals 12 residues. The germline CDR1 and CDR2 sequences are SGDLS and YYNGEE. This TCR derives from a man aged 40-50 years in good health and CMV-seropositive. Sequenced input: PBMCs. V is TRBV9 and J is TRBJ1-2; 7 bases are shared with TRBD1. DNA of the CDR3: TGTGCCAGCAGCGGGGGACAGTATGGCTACACCTTC. Protein sequence: CASSGGQYGYTF.